This TCR beta chain was recorded in a study of T-cell reconstitution after alpha-beta-depleted transplantation in children. Unique molecular identifiers were incorporated into the prepared TCRbeta library. TCRdb reprocessed the PCR reads with MiXCR, giving one entry per CDR3 protein. The data contain about 350,000 distinct CDR3 sequences, less than 15% of them singletons. CDR3 length: 13 amino acids. The V gene lost 1 base and the J gene lost 7 bases, with 8 bases spanning the gap. This clonotype was counted only a few times. The sequencing here drew on PBMCs, taken from the stem cell graft. The chain combines TRBV12-3 or TRBV12-4 with TRBJ1-5; D not resolved. The source is a human donor who donated a stem cell graft to a child with Fanconi anemia. The CDR3 DNA reads TGTGCCAGCAGTTTAGGAATGCAGCAGCCCCAGCATTTT. This gives the protein CASSLGMQQPQHF.